The following is a T cell receptor beta chain sequence with its context. V was pared by 4 bases and J by 5 bases, with 6 bases between. The CDR3 is made up of 13 amino acids. Per germline, CDR1 KGHSH and CDR2 LQKENI. Investigators spread the genomic DNA of each subset evenly over several immunoSEQ plates. This table comes from immunoSEQ multiplex PCR, and its TCRdb copy is limited to in-frame clones, with some not included. Here the sample spans some 2,400,000 clones, approximately 96% being singletons. This entry belongs to a study of shared clonotypes between healthy human individuals. The donor cohort consisted entirely of Caucasian adults residing in Nashville, Tennessee.

This sequence originates from a man between 18 and 35 years old in good health. The chain combines TRBV18 with TRBJ1-6, with D unclear. What was sequenced was naive CD4+ T cells sorted from blood. As for subset: CD45RA+ positively selected. As DNA, the CDR3 is TGTGCCAGCTCACGAGGAGATAATTCACCCCTCCACTTT. Protein sequence: CASSRGDNSPLHF.